These 30 T cell receptor beta chains were sequenced from one sample in a study of tumor-infiltrating lymphocytes in primary liver carcinoma listed by TCRdb under 2017. Blood RNA was extracted from unsorted whole blood using TRIzol reagent, and germline DNA was obtained with the DNeasy Blood & Tissue kit. Data came from an Illumina HiSeq 2500. A constant-region primer and ProtoScript II reverse transcriptase were used to reverse-transcribe TCRbeta-specific cDNA from roughly 480 ng total RNA. Three nested multiplex PCR rounds, following a slightly modified ARM-PCR procedure, were used to build the TCRbeta libraries. The first two PCR rounds used multiplex TRBV1-TRBV30 forward primers with a Cbeta reverse primer, each for about 10 cycles. The raw public reads went through TCRdb reprocessing: fastp at Q25, MiXCR clone calling, in-frame beta chains kept. All rows with the same CDR3 protein become a single entry with the most common DNA and genes. The sample has approximately 320,000 distinct CDR3 sequences on record, more than 55% of them singletons. Jointly, the top ten make up over 15% of the sample.

The specimen sequenced was peripheral blood. The receptor set was obtained from a woman aged 25 to 45 with primary liver carcinoma and hepatitis B virus infection.

For this clonotype: Mismatch with germline at one junction end may stem from a read error. The chain's CDR3 is CANSLSASYQETQYF. CDR3 DNA sequence: TGTGCCAACAGTTTATCCGCCAGCTACCAAGAGACCCAGTACTTC. This chain links TRBV12-3 or TRBV12-4 with TRBJ2-5; no clear D. The CDR3 contains 15 residues.

This clonotype was seen only a few times. J is TRBJ2-1 and V is TRBV5-6; 11 nucleotides match TRBD2. The V gene end was trimmed by 2 bases and the J gene end by 12 bases; junction bases not matched to a gene: 10. The CDR3 totals 15 residues. In germline, CDR1 is SGHDT, CDR2 YYEEEE. The chain's CDR3 is CASSFTSGSRPGQFF. For the CDR3, the DNA is TGTGCCAGCAGCTTCACTAGCGGGAGTAGGCCGGGGCAGTTCTTC.

Regarding this clonotype: One junction end does not reproduce the germline sequence, and a read error may be involved. The chain links TRBV11-1 to TRBJ1-1; D remains unclear. The CDR3 is 12 amino acids. Germline V gene lookup returns CDR1 SGHAT and CDR2 FQDESV (reference sequence). The CDR3, as DNA: TGTGTCAGCAGCTTTGCGGAGACAACCGCTTTCTTT. Translating gives CVSSFAETTAFF.

The rearrangement uses TRBV29-1 and TRBJ1-1; no clear D. The CDR3 contains 15 residues. V shed 0 bases and J shed 1 base, with 12 bases lying between them. Germline V CDR1 and CDR2: SQVTM, ANQGSEA. The chain's CDR3 is CSVEEMGSWNTEAFF. The CDR3 nucleotides are TGCAGCGTTGAAGAGATGGGGAGTTGGAACACTGAAGCTTTCTTT.

This clonotype appeared many times. This clone may be a read error of a much larger clone one base away. The chain couples TRBV11-2 to TRBJ2-7; TRBD2 agrees at 7 bases. Germline CDR1 is SGHAT and CDR2 is FQNNGV. The CDR3 contains 14 residues. This CDR3 reads CASSLGGSSCEQYF. The DNA of the CDR3 is TGTGCCAGCAGCTTAGGCGGGAGCTCCTGCGAGCAGTACTTC. The whole variable domain, remainder taken from reference TRBV11-2 and TRBJ2-7, is EAGVAQSPRYKIIEKRQSVAFWCNPISGHATLYWYQQILGQGPKLLIQFQNNGVVDDSQLPKDRFSAERLKGVDSTLKIQPAKLEDSAVYLCASSLGGSSCEQYFGPGTRLTVT.

Worth noting for this clonotype: A read error may be the cause here, since a much bigger clone is one base away. The chain carries TRBV12-3 or TRBV12-4 and TRBJ1-4; D is ambiguous. CDR3 length equals 15 residues. The CDR3 nucleotides are TGTGCCAGCAGTATGAAGAGAAGAACTAATGAAAGACTGTTTTTT. Its protein is CASSMKRRTNERLFF.

Concerning this clonotype: Germline is not matched at one junction end, which may reflect a read error. This sequence joins TRBV12-3 or TRBV12-4 and TRBJ1-2, with TRBD1 identical over 7 bases. The length of the CDR3 is 13 residues. The CDR3 bases are TGTGCCAGCAGTAGACAGGGTCACTATGGCTGCACCTTC. It translates to CASSRQGHYGCTF.

This clonotype was seen at least ten times. The chain couples TRBV14 to TRBJ2-1; TRBD2 aligns across 7 bases. This CDR3 is 17 amino acids long. Germline V lookup: CDR1 SGHDN, CDR2 FVKESK. Unmatched junction bases numbered 6, after V lost 1 base and J lost 0 bases. CDR3 nucleotides: TGTGCCAGCAGCCAAGTTTGGGGCGGGAGCTCCTACAATGAGCAGTTCTTC. The encoded protein is CASSQVWGGSSYNEQFF.

Comment on this clonotype: The junction departs from the called germline gene at one end, perhaps through a read error. The chain links TRBV30 to TRBJ2-7; 9 bases fit TRBD1. The length of the CDR3 is 14 residues. Germline V CDR1 and CDR2: GTSNPN, SVGIG (reference sequence). CDR3 nucleotides: TGTGGCTGGGTCGCACCGGGACAGGGTTACGAGCAGTACTTC. It encodes CGWVAPGQGYEQYF.

This clonotype has a count of ten or more. V usage is TRBV29-1 and J usage is TRBJ2-3; D possibly corresponds to TRBD1 (6 bases). CDR3 length: 14 residues. V dropped 6 bases and J dropped 3 bases, with 16 bases sitting between them. CDR1 and CDR2 (germline): SQVTM, ANQGSEA. The CDR3 reads CSVRKGERTDTQYF. In nucleotides, the CDR3 is TGCAGCGTCAGAAAGGGGGAGCGGACAGATACGCAGTATTTT.

This clonotype turned up a few times. The J gene is TRBJ2-3, the V gene TRBV7-9, with D possibly being TRBD2 (5 bases). Germline V CDR1 and CDR2: SEHNR, FQNEAQ (reference sequence). This CDR3 region has 14 residues. The V end was cut by 9 bases, the J end by 2 bases, with 15 bases between. The DNA for the CDR3 is TGTGCCAGTCTGGCGGGTACATACACAGATACGCAGTATTTT. Encoded protein: CASLAGTYTDTQYF.

The chain combines TRBV12-3 or TRBV12-4 with TRBJ2-1; D remains ambiguous. V lost 6 bases to trimming and J lost 13 bases, with 16 bases between them. The CDR3 has 12 amino acids. The CDR3 loop is CASRTKSASQFF. For the CDR3, the DNA is TGTGCCAGCAGGACGAAGTCTGCTTCTCAGTTCTTC.

The chain carries TRBV6-6 and TRBJ2-3, with 10 bases matching TRBD2. Germline V gene lookup returns CDR1 MNHNY and CDR2 SVGAGI (reference sequence). The CDR3 totals 18 residues. Unmatched junction bases numbered 14, after V lost 6 bases and J lost 2 bases. The DNA for the CDR3 is TGTGCCAGCAGGACCACCGGGGCTAGCGGGAGAGCCACAGATACGCAGTATTTT. Translating it yields CASRTTGASGRATDTQYF.

This clonotype was observed at least ten times. The chain uses TRBV12-3 or TRBV12-4 and TRBJ2-7, with 9 bases that match TRBD2. CDR3 length: 15 amino acids. Germline trimming cut 6 bases from V and 8 bases from J; bases unmatched to any gene: 14. CDR3 DNA sequence: TGTGCCAGCAGCCGAACTGTGGGACTAGCACCACAGCAGTACTTC. Residues: CASSRTVGLAPQQYF.

Many counts were recorded for this clonotype. This sequence joins TRBV6-5 and TRBJ2-6, with TRBD2 as a possible D gene (5 bases). CDR3 size: 16 residues. Deletions cut 5 bases from V and 0 bases from J, with 11 bases between. Germline V gene data show CDR1 as MNHEY and CDR2 as SVGAGI. CDR3 loop: CASSISAGSGANVLTF. Here the CDR3 DNA reads TGTGCCAGCAGTATCAGCGCGGGCTCTGGGGCCAACGTCCTGACTTTC.

There are a few counts of this clonotype. This sequence joins TRBV30 and TRBJ1-1; no clear D. Trimming shortened V by 0 bases and J by 9 bases, and 8 bases separated the two germline ends. The germline gives CDR1 GTSNPN, CDR2 SVGIG (reference sequence). The CDR3 consists of 11 residues. CDR3 sequence reads: CAWSVRQKAFF. CDR3 DNA sequence: TGTGCCTGGAGTGTACGGCAGAAAGCTTTCTTT. Full variable domain (missing parts from reference TRBV30 and TRBJ1-1): SQTIHQWPATLVQPVGSPLSLECTVEGTSNPNLYWYRQAAGRGLQLLFYSVGIGQISSEVPQNLSASRPQDRQFILSSKKLLLSDSGFYLCAWSVRQKAFFGQGTRLTVV.

This clonotype was seen at least ten times. In DNA, the CDR3 is TGCAGCGTTGTCGGCGCGGGACCGTACCAAGAGACCCAGTACTTC. Residues: CSVVGAGPYQETQYF. The V call is TRBV29-1, the J call TRBJ2-5; TRBD2 might be the D (6 bases). This CDR3 contains 15 residues. Deletions cut 4 bases from V and 0 bases from J, with 15 bases between. Germline V gives CDR1 SQVTM, CDR2 ANQGSEA.

The J gene is TRBJ2-3, the V gene TRBV11-2; D might be TRBD2 (5 bases). The CDR3 loop spans 14 amino acids. Germline CDR1 SGHAT, CDR2 FQNNGV. The CDR3 region is CVDGLVGGTDTQYF. CDR3 bases: TGTGTCGACGGGCTAGTGGGAGGCACAGATACGCAGTATTTT.

The chain recombines TRBV13 with TRBJ2-5, with 8 bases that match TRBD2. The germline V gene encodes CDR1 PRHDT and CDR2 FYEKMQ (reference sequence). J was trimmed by 6 bases and V by 5 bases; bases with no gene match: 17. This CDR3 has 17 residues. CDR3 sequence: CASSPGLDLAGQKTQYF. The CDR3 region has the DNA TGTGCCAGCAGCCCGGGACTAGATCTCGCAGGGCAAAAGACCCAGTACTTC.

As regards this clonotype: A much larger clone differs from this one at a single base, so this may be a read error. The chain couples TRBV12-3 or TRBV12-4 to TRBJ2-1; D unresolved. The V end lost 6 bases, the J end lost 4 bases, and 10 bases lay between the germline ends. This CDR3 has 13 residues. In nucleotides, the CDR3 is TGTGCCAGCAGCTGCGCCACGTACAATGAGCAGTTCTTC. This encodes CASSCATYNEQFF.

Comments on this clonotype: A read error is possible here, since a much larger clone lies one base away. This rearrangement joins TRBV4-3 to TRBJ2-4; possibly TRBD2 for D (7 bases). Germline V CDR1 and CDR2: LGHNA, YSLEER. The CDR3 contains 15 residues. The CDR3 bases are TGCTCCAGCAGCCAAGGGGGGGTAGCCAAAAACATTCAGTACTTC. Translating it yields CSSSQGGVAKNIQYF.

J is TRBJ2-7 and V is TRBV7-9, with D possibly being TRBD1 (5 bases). This CDR3 comprises 14 residues. CDR1 is SEHNR, CDR2 FQNEAQ, per germline (reference sequence). Deletions cut 5 bases from V and 2 bases from J, with 13 bases between. The CDR3 DNA reads TGTGCCAGCAGCCCCCAGGTAGGGGCCTACGAGCAGTACTTC. It codes for CASSPQVGAYEQYF.

The V gene is TRBV11-2, the J gene TRBJ1-6, with unresolved D. The CDR3 has 15 amino acids. V shed 3 bases and J shed 7 bases, with 13 bases lying between them. Germline values: CDR1 SGHAT, CDR2 FQNNGV. CDR3 sequence reads: CASSLVLGVNSPLHF. CDR3 nucleotides: TGTGCCAGCAGCTTGGTTTTAGGAGTCAATTCACCCCTCCACTTT.

V usage is TRBV12-5 and J usage is TRBJ2-1; maybe TRBD2 (6 bases). The germline V gene has CDR1 LGHNT and CDR2 FRNRAP. Trimming took off 6 bases at V and 4 bases at J, with 16 bases between the two ends. This CDR3 comprises 15 residues. CDR3 nucleotides: TGTGCTAGTGGCGACAAGCGGAGCGGGTACAATGAGCAGTTCTTC. It encodes CASGDKRSGYNEQFF.

This clonotype was recorded many times. The chain couples TRBV11-3 to TRBJ2-4, with D hard to call. CDR1 is SGHNT and CDR2 is YENEEA in the germline V gene. The CDR3 sequence is 14 residues long. V was pared by 2 bases and J by 6 bases, with 11 bases between. The CDR3 DNA is TGTGCCAGCAGCTTATCGGGTGGTTCAAACATTCAGTACTTC. This gives the protein CASSLSGGSNIQYF.

This chain connects TRBV20-1 to TRBJ1-2; tentatively, D is TRBD1 (5 bases). This CDR3 region has 13 residues. The V end was cut by 1 base, the J end by 7 bases, with 13 bases between. CDR1 is DFQATT, CDR2 SNEGSKA, per germline (reference sequence). The DNA of the CDR3 is TGCAGTGCTAGAGTGGGGGACCACTTTGGCTACACCTTC. It codes for CSARVGDHFGYTF.

Regarding this clonotype: Without the conserved terminal phenylalanine or tryptophan, this CDR3 likely stems from a read error. Because the CDR3's place on the DNA is in doubt, the DNA is left out and the CDR3 is given as listed by TCRdb. This chain links TRBV12-3 or TRBV12-4 with TRBJ2-2; the DNA was not used to check the table's D call, TRBD1. Counting both end residues, the CDR3 totals 13 amino acids. Here the CDR3 reads CASTFPGGGELFS.

V is TRBV11-1 and J is TRBJ2-2, with 7 bases fitting TRBD1. The trim removed 2 bases at V and 3 bases at J, leaving 6 bases unmatched. The CDR3 runs to 16 residues. CDR1 SGHAT and CDR2 FQDESV come from the germline V gene (reference sequence). The CDR3 reads CASSLRQGVDTGELFF. The DNA of the CDR3 is TGTGCCAGCAGCTTAAGACAGGGAGTGGACACCGGGGAGCTGTTTTTT. Combining the CDR3 with reference TRBV11-1 and TRBJ2-2 gives the whole variable domain EAEVAQSPRYKITEKSQAVAFWCDPISGHATLYWYRQILGQGPELLVQFQDESVVDDSQLPKDRFSAERLKGVDSTLKIQPAELGDSAMYLCASSLRQGVDTGELFFGEGSRLTVL.

Concerning this clonotype itself: It may be a read error: a sequence one base away is much more abundant. CDR3 in amino acids: CASSPWAGSRANVLTF. CDR3 bases: TGCGCCAGCAGCCCCTGGGCAGGCTCTAGGGCCAACGTCCTGACTTTC. The rearrangement joins TRBV5-1 to TRBJ2-6; D not certain. In germline, CDR1 is SGHRS, CDR2 YFSETQ. The CDR3 is 16 residues long. The variable domain in full, with the rest retrieved from reference TRBV5-1 and TRBJ2-6, is KAGVTQTPRYLIKTRGQQVTLSCSPISGHRSVSWYQQTPGQGLQFLFEYFSETQRNKGNFPGRFSGRQFSNSRSEMNVSTLELGDSALYLCASSPWAGSRANVLTFGAGSRLTVL.

Turning to this clonotype: This could be a read error, since a much larger clone is one nucleotide away. The chain has TRBV4-3 and TRBJ2-2; a possible D gene is TRBD1 (5 bases). CDR1 and CDR2 (germline): LGHNA, YSLEER. CDR3 length: 16 residues. This CDR3 reads CATSQSMDTNTGELFF. CDR3 coding DNA: TGCGCCACCAGCCAATCAATGGACACGAACACCGGGGAGCTGTTTTTT.